This T cell receptor beta chain originates from a study of blood T cell repertoires in COVID-19. Study-wide background: PBMCs, B-cell-depleted T cells, or T cells provided the cDNA or gDNA that made up the material.

TCRdb's table, derived via immunoSEQ multiplex PCR, lists solely in-frame clones and lacks some. This sample has fewer than 80,000 clones; roughly four fifths occur once, and the top ten carry less than 15%. Looked up from germline, CDR1 is SGHKS and CDR2 is YYEKEE (reference sequence). With V trimmed by 2 bases and J by 3 bases, 5 bases remained unmatched. The CDR3 sequence is 15 residues long. This chain links TRBV5-5 with TRBJ2-7, with 10 bases matching TRBD1. Sequencing was done on a sample of peripheral blood. The clonotype comes from a man aged 45 to 65 with COVID-19, enrolled during active disease. The CDR3 coding sequence is TGTGCCAGCAGCTTAAGGACAGGGGGTAACTACGAGCAGTACTTC. The encoded protein is CASSLRTGGNYEQYF.